This TCR beta chain derives from a study of blood T cell repertoires in COVID-19. Overall study context: The samples span acute and convalescent COVID-19 from the United States, Italy and Spain. T cells, B-cell-depleted T cells, or PBMCs supplied cDNA or gDNA.

In the original processing: Amplifying reference gene primers gave estimates of nucleated cell counts. The repertoire was sequenced with immunoSEQ multiplex PCR; TCRdb's copy has only in-frame clones and lacks some. The DNA gave D and trimming, while V, J and clone size come from that table. The sample has approximately 200,000 clones, 90% to 95% seen once. CDR1 is MGHRA, CDR2 YSYEKL, per germline. The length of the CDR3 is 16 residues. Trimming took 3 bases from V and 7 from J; bases not matched to a gene: 7. The sequence derives from a man aged 25 to 45 with COVID-19, enrolled during active disease. The rearrangement links TRBV4-1 to TRBJ2-1; 12 bases fit TRBD1. Sequenced input: peripheral blood. This chain's CDR3 is CASSQPGQGAANEQFF. The CDR3 nucleotides read TGCGCCAGCAGCCAGCCGGGACAGGGGGCAGCAAATGAGCAGTTCTTC.